What follows are 10 T cell receptor beta chains derived from one specimen sequenced in a study of T cells expressing NK-cell markers. Reprocessing the 5' RACE reads, TCRdb reports a single entry for every CDR3 protein and omits DNA. The sample has under 500,000 distinct CDR3 sequences. The sequencing sample was made of blood T cells: a sorted CD56 or NKG2C T cell subset, CD4+ or CD8+ T cells, or bulk PBMC T cells (not recorded which). All receptors come from a woman between 18 and 75 years old in good health.

This rearrangement joins TRBV7-2 to TRBJ1-6. Germline CDR1 reads SGHTA; CDR2 reads FQGNSA. The CDR3 runs to 15 residues. The CDR3 reads CASSLAGGVGSPLHF.

This chain joins TRBV6-2 or TRBV6-3 and TRBJ1-5. From germline, CDR1 is MNHEY and CDR2 SVGEGT. The CDR3 is 16 residues long. CDR3 residues: CASSTNQRTPYQPQHF.

The chain carries TRBV12-3 or TRBV12-4 and TRBJ2-1; TCRdb's D call of TRBD2 is untestable without DNA. The CDR3 is 18 amino acids. CDR3 amino acids: CASSPNPVLAGIENEQFF.

This chain joins TRBV11-2 and TRBJ2-1. Germline V lookup: CDR1 SGHAT, CDR2 FQNNGV. The CDR3 is made up of 12 amino acids. CDR3 sequence: CASSPLYNEQFF.

This rearrangement joins TRBV6-5 to TRBJ2-3. The length of the CDR3 is 13 residues. CDR1 MNHEY and CDR2 SVGAGI come from the germline V gene. The CDR3 sequence is CASSYWQTDTQYF.

The chain combines TRBV6-6 with TRBJ1-6; checking the TCRdb D call of TRBD1 is not possible without DNA. The CDR3 extends over 13 amino acids. CDR1 and CDR2 from the germline V gene are MNHNY and SVGAGI (reference sequence). The CDR3 sequence is CASSSTGNSPLHF.

The V call is TRBV27, the J call TRBJ2-7; no DNA is available, so the TRBD2 call from TCRdb remains unchecked. The CDR3 runs 15 residues. Per germline, CDR1 MNHEY and CDR2 SMNVEV (reference sequence). The CDR3 reads CASSLYGGRASEQYF.

V usage is TRBV6-1 and J usage is TRBJ1-2; TCRdb indicates TRBD1, and absent DNA this call remains unverified. Germline V lookup: CDR1 MNHNS, CDR2 SASEGT. The CDR3 length is 15 residues. CDR3 amino acids: CASRDAAGHFYGYTF.

This chain uses TRBV27 with TRBJ2-3; TCRdb calls TRBD1, which cannot be checked without DNA. The CDR3 consists of 14 residues. Germline-derived CDR1 and CDR2 are MNHEY and SMNVEV (reference sequence). CDR3 sequence reads: CASSFGGHIDTQYF.

The chain is built from TRBV5-1 and TRBJ2-3; checking the TCRdb D call of TRBD2 is not possible without DNA. The length of the CDR3 is 15 residues. Looked up from germline, CDR1 is SGHRS and CDR2 is YFSETQ. CDR3 sequence: CASSLELAATDTQYF.